This TCR beta chain was sequenced in a study of response to subunit inactivated influenza vaccine. Study-level points and caveats: Authors proposed each seasonal influenza vaccination draws in few new T cells.

TCRdb re-called the RT-PCR reads through MiXCR, storing one row per CDR3 protein. The profile shows approximately 500,000 distinct CDR3 sequences, over 10% of them singletons. Many counts were recorded for this clonotype. Its antigen is not known. The material sequenced was PBMCs from blood, taken more than 35 days after vaccination. The origin of this receptor is a man in his fifties who received an inactivated influenza vaccine.

The DNA for the CDR3 is TGCAGTGCTAGTATGCCCACCTACGAGCAGTACTTC. It yields the protein CSASMPTYEQYF. V and J are TRBV20-1 and TRBJ2-7, with D unresolved. Trimming stripped 3 bases from V and 2 bases from J, with 8 bases between. The CDR3 is 12 residues long. Germline V gene sequence: CDR1 DFQATT, CDR2 SNEGSKA (reference sequence).